This T cell receptor beta chain was captured by sequencing in a study of blood T cell repertoires in COVID-19 (dated by TCRdb to 2020 to 2021). About the study as a whole: Collaborator samples came from the United States, Italy and Spain and covered acute and convalescent phases of COVID-19. The prospective study material was composed of cDNA or gDNA derived from T cells, B-cell-depleted T cells, or PBMCs. Deeply sampled blood TCRbeta repertoires from subjects exposed to, actively infected with, or recovered from COVID-19 were included in the dataset. The repertoires were made available in a free public database intended to serve as a resource for research on the immune response to SARS-CoV-2. Samples were obtained from the ongoing ImmuneRACE study (first 160 participants) and from 1,254 subjects provided by 6 global collaborators. The sample metadata nearly always contained a de-identified subject ID, COVID-19 status, age in years and sex. Where available, HLA class I and class II types were obtained from metadata supplied by the sample provider rather than from assay-based typing. The investigation overall reported the following: Clinical and demographic metadata were provided uncurated, with the amount varying by source and participant.

TCRbeta CDR3 regions were amplified from genomic DNA using the immunoSEQ Assay, a bias-controlled multiplex PCR. As for the original processing: Nucleated cell counts per sample were estimated from amplification of reference gene primers within the assay. Sequence reads were collapsed and filtered to measure the absolute abundance of every unique TCRbeta CDR3 rearrangement. For each sample, productive Simpson clonality was calculated by taking the square root of Simpson's diversity index across productive rearrangements. In its TCRdb copy, this immuneACCESS table keeps in-frame sequences only and misses some clones. Where compared with another copy, unresolved V genes explain less than half of these, and the others have no known cause. For V, J and clone size, that table is used; D and trimming come from the DNA. The sample table contains about 390,000 clones; only one count was recorded for around 87% of them. Jointly, the top ten make up 2% to 2.5% of the sample.

The CDR3 goes from the cysteine to the phenylalanine over 16 residues. Only the CDR3 region is kept as DNA, spanning 48 bases read in frame from base 1. Based on the germline V gene, the CDR1 and CDR2 sequences are KGHSH and LQKENI. At the junction V is shortened by 6 bases and J by 5 bases, with 17 bases in between. One collaborating source in Seattle enrolled patients during active infection and followed them longitudinally through the course of disease. The collaborating institutions used their own protocols to collect whole blood in K2EDTA tubes. For TCRbeta analysis, collaborators shipped samples as frozen whole blood, isolated PBMCs, or DNA extracted from either of those sample types. A remark on this clone: What antigen it recognizes has not been identified. Base qualities are not provided; no much larger clone lies one nucleotide away.

Specimen: peripheral blood. This receptor chain uses TRBV18 and TRBJ1-6, and TRBD1 may be the D gene, going by 6 matching bases. The receptor was derived from an older woman with COVID-19, enrolled during active disease. The CDR3 region has the sequence CASSPPNRADNSPLHF. The sequenced DNA is TGTGCCAGCTCCCCCCCTAACAGGGCGGATAATTCACCCCTCCACTTT.